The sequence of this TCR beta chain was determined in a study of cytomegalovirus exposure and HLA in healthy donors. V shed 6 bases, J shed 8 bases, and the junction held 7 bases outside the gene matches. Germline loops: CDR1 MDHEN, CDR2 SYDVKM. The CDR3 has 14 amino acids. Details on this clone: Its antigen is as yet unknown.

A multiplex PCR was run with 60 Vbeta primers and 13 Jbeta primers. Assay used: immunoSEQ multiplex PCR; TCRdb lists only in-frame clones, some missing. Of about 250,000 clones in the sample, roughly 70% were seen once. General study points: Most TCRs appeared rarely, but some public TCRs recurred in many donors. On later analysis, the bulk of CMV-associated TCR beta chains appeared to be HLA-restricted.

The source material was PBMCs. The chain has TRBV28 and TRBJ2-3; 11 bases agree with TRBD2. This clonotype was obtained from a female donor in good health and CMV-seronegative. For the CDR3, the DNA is TGTGCCAGCAGACTAGCGGGAGAAGTAGGTACGCAGTATTTT. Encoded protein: CASRLAGEVGTQYF.